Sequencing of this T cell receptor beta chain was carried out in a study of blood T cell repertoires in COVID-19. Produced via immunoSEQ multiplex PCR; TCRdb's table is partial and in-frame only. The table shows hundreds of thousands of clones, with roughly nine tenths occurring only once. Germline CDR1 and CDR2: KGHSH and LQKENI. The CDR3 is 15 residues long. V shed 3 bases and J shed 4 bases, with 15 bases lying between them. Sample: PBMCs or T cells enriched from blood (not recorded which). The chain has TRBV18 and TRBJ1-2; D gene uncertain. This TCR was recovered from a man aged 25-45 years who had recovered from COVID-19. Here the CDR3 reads CASSPTGIEGYGYTF. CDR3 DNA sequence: TGTGCCAGCTCACCCACCGGGATCGAAGGCTATGGCTACACCTTC.